The 17 T cell receptor beta chains below come from one sample, sequenced in a study of cytomegalovirus exposure and HLA in healthy donors. This PCR relied on a set of 60 Vbeta primers and 13 Jbeta primers. Some clones are missing from TCRdb's copy, which holds only in-frame ones; the method was immunoSEQ multiplex PCR. The table lists some 100,000 clones, about four fifths of them singletons, with 3.5% to 5% in the top ten. Sequencing was performed on PBMCs. All receptors come from a female donor in good health and CMV-seropositive.

This sequence joins TRBV19 and TRBJ2-7; TRBD2 might be the D (6 bases). V lost 3 bases to trimming and J lost 6 bases, with 9 bases between them. Germline V gene lookup returns CDR1 LNHDA and CDR2 SQIVND (reference sequence). This CDR3 comprises 12 residues. In DNA form, the CDR3 reads TGTGCCAGTAGTATTGTGGGGGGCGAGCAGTACTTC. This codes for CASSIVGGEQYF.

There are a few counts of this clone. The rearrangement links TRBV19 to TRBJ2-7; D may be TRBD1 (6 bases). Trimming removed 3 bases at V and 2 bases at J, with 14 bases between. Germline values: CDR1 LNHDA, CDR2 SQIVND (reference sequence). This CDR3 spans 15 amino acids. Here the CDR3 reads CASSIGQDSTYEQYF. As DNA, the CDR3 is TGTGCCAGTAGTATTGGTCAGGACAGTACCTACGAGCAGTACTTC.

The rearrangement links TRBV4-2 to TRBJ2-7; 9 bases map to TRBD2. CDR1 and CDR2 (germline): LGHNA, YNFKEQ. The CDR3 covers 18 residues. V shed 0 bases, J shed 0 bases, and the junction held 9 bases outside the gene matches. The CDR3 spells CASSQEVSGGPSSYEQYF. The CDR3, as DNA: TGTGCCAGCAGCCAAGAGGTTAGCGGGGGCCCGAGCTCCTACGAGCAGTACTTC.

The chain carries TRBV5-1 and TRBJ2-4; D might be TRBD2 (5 bases). Trimming took 0 bases from V and 0 from J, leaving 19 bases between them. Germline CDR1 reads SGHRS; CDR2 reads YFSETQ. There are 19 residues in the CDR3. The CDR3 bases are TGCGCCAGCAGCTTGGGCGAGGGAGTTAATTCACTAGCCAAAAACATTCAGTACTTC. It codes for CASSLGEGVNSLAKNIQYF.

The J gene is TRBJ2-1, the V gene TRBV29-1; D is unclear. Looked up from germline, CDR1 is SQVTM and CDR2 is ANQGSEA. The CDR3 length is 12 residues. V dropped 3 bases and J dropped 4 bases, with 7 bases sitting between them. In DNA form, the CDR3 reads TGCAGCGTTGAGCGGTCATACAATGAGCAGTTCTTC. It codes for CSVERSYNEQFF.

This clone has just a few counts. Other DNA sequences of this sample code for an identical CDR3. The V gene is TRBV23-1, the J gene TRBJ2-6, with 12 bases aligning to TRBD1. TRBV23-1 falls under the ORF class, with uncertain function. The CDR3 covers 14 residues. Trimming removed 2 bases from V and 17 bases from J; junction bases left unmatched: 7. CDR3 in DNA: TGCGCCAGCAGTCAAGGGACAGGGGGCCCCGGCTTGACTTTC. This gives the protein CASSQGTGGPGLTF.

This clone occurred once. The chain carries TRBV6-1 and TRBJ1-1, with 7 bases matching TRBD1. Trimming cost V 5 bases and J 5 bases; bases outside gene matches: 5. Looked up from germline, CDR1 is MNHNS and CDR2 is SASEGT. The CDR3 is 13 residues long. The CDR3, as DNA: TGTGCCAGCAGTCAACAGGGGTGGACTGAAGCTTTCTTT. It specifies CASSQQGWTEAFF.

V usage is TRBV7-2 and J usage is TRBJ2-1, with 10 bases matching TRBD2. V shed 5 bases, J shed 9 bases, and the junction held 10 bases outside the gene matches. CDR1 and CDR2 from the germline V gene are SGHTA and FQGNSA. The CDR3 covers 15 residues. DNA for the CDR3: TGTGCCAGCAGCCCTGAGGTAGCGGGAGGCTTTGAGCAGTTCTTC. It specifies CASSPEVAGGFEQFF.

V usage is TRBV5-1 and J usage is TRBJ1-6; TRBD1 matches at 7 bases. Losses at the gene ends were 4 bases for V and 9 bases for J; bases not matched to a gene: 13. The CDR3 is 16 amino acids. The germline V gene has CDR1 SGHRS and CDR2 YFSETQ. The CDR3 spells CASSARTGDVGSPLHF. CDR3 DNA sequence: TGCGCCAGCAGCGCCCGTACAGGGGACGTAGGTTCACCCCTCCACTTT.

J is TRBJ2-5 and V is TRBV6-6; 12 positions match TRBD1. The CDR3 consists of 15 residues. CDR1 and CDR2 (germline): MNHNY, SVGAGI (reference sequence). Losses at the gene ends were 10 bases for V and 5 bases for J; bases not matched to a gene: 11. This CDR3 reads CATKSRDRGLETQYF. CDR3 DNA sequence: TGTGCCACCAAATCCCGGGACAGGGGGCTGGAGACCCAGTACTTC.

This chain uses TRBV18 with TRBJ2-5; D is ambiguous. Germline values: CDR1 KGHSH, CDR2 LQKENI. Trimming removed 0 bases at V and 2 bases at J, with 7 bases between. The CDR3 spans 14 residues. CDR3 amino acids: CASSPPSEQETQYF. DNA of the CDR3: TGTGCCAGCTCACCACCTTCAGAACAAGAGACCCAGTACTTC.

The chain recombines TRBV21-1 with TRBJ2-3; TRBD2, the table's D call, was not compared with the DNA. TRBV21-1 is recorded as a pseudogene. CDR3 size: 18 residues. The CDR3 DNA reads TGTGCCAGCAGCGGACAGTTAGCGGGAGACAACTCCACAGATACGCAGTATTTT. Residues: CASSGQLAGDNSTDTQYF.

The genes are TRBV6-1 and TRBJ1-5, with D possibly TRBD1 on 6 matching bases. Germline V gives CDR1 MNHNS, CDR2 SASEGT. Trimming pared 2 bases from V and 5 bases from J, leaving 10 bases between. The CDR3 extends over 14 amino acids. The CDR3 loop is CASSEQSGDQPQHF. In DNA, the CDR3 is TGTGCCAGCAGTGAACAGTCAGGGGATCAGCCCCAGCATTTT.

The chain carries TRBV2 and TRBJ2-5, with TRBD2 matching over 12 bases. Germline CDR1 reads SNHLY; CDR2 reads FYNNEI. The CDR3 totals 16 residues. Trimming cost V 2 bases and J 4 bases; bases outside gene matches: 5. CDR3 bases: TGTGCCAGCAGTGAAAGGGGGGGACTAGCGGGAGAGACCCAGTACTTC. Translation: CASSERGGLAGETQYF.

The CDR3 DNA reads as TGTGCCAGCAGTTCCCCGGCGCTAGTCAATTACGAGCAGTACTTC. Amino acids: CASSSPALVNYEQYF. V and J are TRBV6-6 and TRBJ2-7; D remains ambiguous. The CDR3 contains 15 residues. V shed 4 bases and J shed 4 bases, with 17 bases lying between them. The germline V gene encodes CDR1 MNHNY and CDR2 SVGAGI (reference sequence).

This clone was found once. The germline gene is not matched at one end of the junction; a read error may be the cause. V usage is TRBV7-9 and J usage is TRBJ1-2, with 12 bases identical to TRBD1. CDR1 is SEHNR, CDR2 FQNEAQ, per germline (reference sequence). This CDR3 region has 15 residues. CDR3 sequence reads: CSSSLGGTGGVGYTF. The CDR3 nucleotides read TGTTCCAGCAGCTTAGGGGGGACAGGGGGCGTTGGCTACACCTTC.

This sequence joins TRBV19 and TRBJ2-1, with 8 bases aligning to TRBD2. V lost 2 bases to trimming and J lost 9 bases; unmatched junction nucleotides: 12. The CDR3 sequence is 16 residues long. Germline lookup yields CDR1 LNHDA and CDR2 SQIVND (reference sequence). Here the CDR3 reads CASSITGTSAVSEQFF. The CDR3 coding sequence is TGTGCCAGTAGTATAACCGGGACTAGTGCAGTCTCTGAGCAGTTCTTC.